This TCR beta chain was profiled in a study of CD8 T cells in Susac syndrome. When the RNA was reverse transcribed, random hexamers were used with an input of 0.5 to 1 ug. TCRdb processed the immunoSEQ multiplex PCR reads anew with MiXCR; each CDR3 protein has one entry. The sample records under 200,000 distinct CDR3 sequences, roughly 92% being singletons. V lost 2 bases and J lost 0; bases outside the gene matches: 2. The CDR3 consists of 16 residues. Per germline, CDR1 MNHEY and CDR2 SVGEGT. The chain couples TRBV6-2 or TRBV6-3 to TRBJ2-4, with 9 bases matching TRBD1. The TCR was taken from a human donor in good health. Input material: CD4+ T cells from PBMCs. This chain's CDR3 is CASSYGTGLAKNIQYF. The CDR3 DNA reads TGTGCCAGCAGTTACGGGACAGGGCTAGCCAAAAACATTCAGTACTTC.